This passage covers 21 T cell receptor beta chains from one sample sequenced in a study of blood T cell repertoires in COVID-19. The protocol was immunoSEQ multiplex PCR, while the TCRdb copy is restricted to in-frame clones and leaves out a portion. The data hold about 95,000 clones, with approximately 91% observed a single time. Material: peripheral blood. Receptors were obtained from a woman in her 70s with acute or convalescent COVID-19.

The J gene is TRBJ1-5, the V gene TRBV28; 8 bases agree with TRBD1. The CDR3 is 16 residues long. Germline assignment: CDR1 MDHEN and CDR2 SYDVKM. The V segment lost 4 bases and the J segment 1 base; nucleotides outside the gene matches: 6. CDR3 bases: TGTGCCAGCAGTTCGGACAGGGTTCACAGCAATCAGCCCCAGCATTTT. Amino acid sequence: CASSSDRVHSNQPQHF.

This chain connects TRBV3-1 (or the pseudogene TRBV3-2) to TRBJ2-1, with D tentatively TRBD2 (6 bases). From germline, CDR1 is LGHDT and CDR2 YNNKEL (reference sequence). The CDR3 contains 16 residues. Trimming cost V 0 bases and J 0 bases, with 9 bases left between them. CDR3 amino acids: CASSQDVGLSYNEQFF. The CDR3, as DNA: TGTGCCAGCAGCCAAGATGTGGGACTCTCCTACAATGAGCAGTTCTTC.

This chain connects TRBV28 to TRBJ2-2; 9 bases line up with TRBD1. The CDR3 runs 18 residues. Per germline, CDR1 MDHEN and CDR2 SYDVKM. The V and J ends lost 6 bases and 6 bases, in that order; junction bases with no gene match: 17. The CDR3 nucleotides are TGTGCCAGCAGCTCGGGGACAGGGAATATAGGAGGGGCCGGGGAGCTGTTTTTT. Translated: CASSSGTGNIGGAGELFF.

The V gene is TRBV30, the J gene TRBJ2-2; D is possibly TRBD2 (5 bases). The CDR3 contains 15 residues. Germline lookup yields CDR1 GTSNPN and CDR2 SVGIG (reference sequence). Between the trimmed V and J ends, which lost 0 bases and 4 bases, there was a span of 12 bases. The CDR3: CAWSVRGYFTGELFF. The CDR3 region has the DNA TGTGCCTGGAGTGTACGCGGGTACTTCACCGGGGAGCTGTTTTTT. The entire variable domain, with the rest obtained from reference TRBV30 and TRBJ2-2, is as follows: SQTIHQWPATLVQPVGSPLSLECTVEGTSNPNLYWYRQAAGRGLQLLFYSVGIGQISSEVPQNLSASRPQDRQFILSSKKLLLSDSGFYLCAWSVRGYFTGELFFGEGSRLTVL.

In this sample, this clone turned up once. This sequence joins TRBV19 and TRBJ1-2, with 8 nucleotides matching TRBD1. The junction had 14 bases not matched to a gene; V was cut back by 8 bases and J by 3 bases. This CDR3 contains 16 residues. Germline assignment: CDR1 LNHDA and CDR2 SQIVND (reference sequence). CDR3 coding DNA: TGTGCCAGTGCGAACCACCTCAGGGGGCGCGACTATGGCTACACCTTC. It codes for CASANHLRGRDYGYTF.

The chain couples TRBV18 to TRBJ1-5; D call uncertain. Deletions cut 2 bases from V and 9 bases from J, with 8 bases between. Germline CDR1 is KGHSH and CDR2 is LQKENI. This CDR3 is 12 amino acids long. CDR3 sequence reads: CASSPEPGPQHF. The CDR3 DNA reads TGTGCCAGCTCACCAGAACCCGGGCCCCAGCATTTT.

The chain has TRBV5-4 and TRBJ1-5, with D perhaps matching TRBD1 (5 bases). The germline CDR1 and CDR2 sequences are SGHNT and YYREEE (reference sequence). Trimming shortened V by 2 bases and J by 0 bases, and 18 bases separated the two germline ends. The CDR3 is 18 residues long. CDR3 in DNA: TGTGCCAGCAGCTTTGTGGACACACGGGTATATAGCAATCAGCCCCAGCATTTT. Its translation is CASSFVDTRVYSNQPQHF.

This clone has just a few counts. CDR3: CASSVPGAYEQYF. CDR3 DNA: TGTGCCAGCAGCGTTCCGGGAGCCTACGAGCAGTACTTC. V is TRBV7-2 and J is TRBJ2-7, with D tentatively TRBD2 (6 bases). CDR3 length equals 13 residues. CDR1 is SGHTA, CDR2 FQGNSA, per germline. V dropped 5 bases and J dropped 2 bases, with 10 bases sitting between them.

V and J are TRBV19 and TRBJ2-7; 7 nucleotides line up with TRBD1. The CDR3 sequence is 13 residues long. V dropped 8 bases and J dropped 0; count of bases not matched to a gene: 4. Germline CDR1 reads LNHDA; CDR2 reads SQIVND (reference sequence). The DNA for the CDR3 is TGTGCCAGTGACTCAGGGGGCTCCTACGAGCAGTACTTC. Amino acids: CASDSGGSYEQYF.

This chain connects TRBV3-1 (or the pseudogene TRBV3-2) to TRBJ2-3; TRBD2 matches 7 bases. The CDR3 has 16 amino acids. Germline V gives CDR1 LGHDT, CDR2 YNNKEL (reference sequence). The trim removed 1 base at V and 3 bases at J, leaving 7 bases unmatched. CDR3 sequence reads: CASSQGGRALTDTQYF. The CDR3 DNA reads as TGTGCCAGCAGCCAAGGAGGGAGGGCTTTGACAGATACGCAGTATTTT.

J is TRBJ1-5 and V is TRBV6-1; maybe TRBD1 (5 bases). CDR3 length: 15 residues. Germline V gives CDR1 MNHNS, CDR2 SASEGT. V lost 1 base and J 8 bases, leaving 15 bases between the germline ends. The CDR3 nucleotides are TGTGCCAGCAGTGAAGGGACATTCAAGGCCGAGCCCCAGCATTTT. Its protein is CASSEGTFKAEPQHF.

The chain couples TRBV18 to TRBJ2-2; possibly TRBD1 for D (5 bases). CDR3 length: 14 amino acids. Deletions cut 2 bases from V and 7 bases from J, with 11 bases between. The germline V gene encodes CDR1 KGHSH and CDR2 LQKENI. CDR3 in DNA: TGTGCCAGCTCACCAACGGTAGGGGTCGGGGAGCTGTTTTTT. Protein product: CASSPTVGVGELFF.

The chain is built from TRBV19 and TRBJ1-5; no firm D call. Trimming left V 5 bases short and J 1 base short, with 18 bases between. The CDR3 length is 17 residues. The germline CDR1 and CDR2 sequences are LNHDA and SQIVND (reference sequence). The CDR3 DNA reads as TGTGCCAGTAGTTCGACTAGACAAGGTCTGAGCAATCAGCCCCAGCATTTT. Encoded protein: CASSSTRQGLSNQPQHF.

The chain carries TRBV19 and TRBJ2-7; 9 bases agree with TRBD1. CDR1 LNHDA and CDR2 SQIVND come from the germline V gene (reference sequence). Trimming cost V 4 bases and J 5 bases; bases outside gene matches: 6. The CDR3 has 14 amino acids. Written as DNA, the CDR3 is TGTGCCAGTAGTACCGGACAGGGGAGCGACGAGCAGTACTTC. Translation: CASSTGQGSDEQYF.

CDR3 sequence reads: CASSLDRVGKKLFF. The CDR3 bases are TGTGCCAGCAGTCTCGACAGGGTAGGGAAAAAACTGTTTTTT. The J gene is TRBJ1-4, the V gene TRBV6-5, with TRBD1 matching over 7 bases. Trimming removed 5 bases from V and 9 bases from J; junction bases left unmatched: 9. Germline CDR1 reads MNHEY; CDR2 reads SVGAGI. CDR3 length: 14 residues.

The chain joins TRBV6-5 to TRBJ2-1, with 8 bases matching TRBD2. V shed 8 bases and J 7 bases; nucleotides not matched to a gene: 7. The germline V gene encodes CDR1 MNHEY and CDR2 SVGAGI. The CDR3 totals 13 residues. CDR3 nucleotide sequence: TGTGCCAGCGGGAGCGGGAGTGGTAATGAGCAGTTCTTC. This translates into CASGSGSGNEQFF.

CDR3 sequence (DNA): TGTGCCAGTAGTATACCAACAGGGGGGAATGAAAAACTGTTTTTT. It translates to CASSIPTGGNEKLFF. This rearrangement joins TRBV19 to TRBJ1-4; TRBD1 agrees at 8 bases. The CDR3 is made up of 15 amino acids. V gave up 2 bases and J gave up 5 bases; unmatched junction bases: 4. Germline V gene sequence: CDR1 LNHDA, CDR2 SQIVND (reference sequence).

The chain combines TRBV6-2 or TRBV6-3 with TRBJ1-5; possible D gene TRBD1, 5 bases. The CDR3 is made up of 15 amino acids. The V gene lost 6 bases and the J gene lost 4 bases, with 16 bases spanning the gap. Germline lookup yields CDR1 MNHEY and CDR2 SVGEGT. The DNA of the CDR3 is TGTGCCAGCAGCTCAGTGGGCAGGGCAAATCAGCCCCAGCATTTT. It translates to CASSSVGRANQPQHF.

Comment on this clone: An end of the junction does not agree with germline; a read error may underlie this. The chain combines TRBV6-6 with TRBJ2-1; D may be TRBD2 (6 bases). CDR3 length: 10 residues. Germline CDR1 is MNHNY and CDR2 is SVGAGI (reference sequence). The CDR3 coding sequence is TGTGCCAGCCGGGACTCAGGGTGGATCTTC. Encoded protein: CASRDSGWIF.

This clone has a single count. This chain joins TRBV3-1 (or the pseudogene TRBV3-2) and TRBJ1-3; TRBD1 is a possible D gene (5 bases). This CDR3 is 16 amino acids long. V was clipped by 2 bases and J by 1 base, with 12 bases between them. The germline CDR1 and CDR2 sequences are LGHDT and YNNKEL (reference sequence). Here the CDR3 reads CASSQPNGGSGNTIYF. CDR3 nucleotides: TGTGCCAGCAGCCAACCAAATGGGGGGTCTGGAAACACCATATATTTT.

The chain joins TRBV18 to TRBJ1-5; TRBD1 aligns across 7 bases. Germline V gene sequence: CDR1 KGHSH, CDR2 LQKENI. The CDR3 has 14 residues. Germline trimming cut 6 bases from V and 4 bases from J; bases unmatched to any gene: 6. The CDR3 DNA reads as TGTGCCAGCTCCCCGGCGGACAGGAATCAGCCCCAGCATTTT. Protein sequence: CASSPADRNQPQHF.